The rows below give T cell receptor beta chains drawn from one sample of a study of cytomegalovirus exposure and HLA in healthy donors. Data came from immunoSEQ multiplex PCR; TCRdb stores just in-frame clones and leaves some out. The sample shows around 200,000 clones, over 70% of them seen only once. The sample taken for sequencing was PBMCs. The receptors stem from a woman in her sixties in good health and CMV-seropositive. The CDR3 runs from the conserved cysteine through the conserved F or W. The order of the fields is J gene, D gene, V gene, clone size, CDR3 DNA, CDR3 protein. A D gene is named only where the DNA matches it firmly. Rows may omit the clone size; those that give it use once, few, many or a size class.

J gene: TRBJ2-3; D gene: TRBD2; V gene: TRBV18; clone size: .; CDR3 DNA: TGTGCCAGCTCAGGAGGACTAGCGGGGGGCGGTGCTTTT; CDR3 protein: CASSGGLAGGGAF
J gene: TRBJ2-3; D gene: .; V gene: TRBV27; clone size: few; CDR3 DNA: TGTGCCAGCAGTTTATCGATAGGACTGGGGGATACGCAGTATTTT; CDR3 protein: CASSLSIGLGDTQYF
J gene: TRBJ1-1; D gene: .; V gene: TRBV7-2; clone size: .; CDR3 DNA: TGTGCCAGCAGCTCGCAGGGAAGCCCTGAAGCTTTCTTT; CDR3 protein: CASSSQGSPEAFF
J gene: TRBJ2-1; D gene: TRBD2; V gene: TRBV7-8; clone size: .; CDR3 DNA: TGTGCCAGCAGCATTCCGGGACTAGCGGCCCACAATGAGCAGTTCTTC; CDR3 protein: CASSIPGLAAHNEQFF
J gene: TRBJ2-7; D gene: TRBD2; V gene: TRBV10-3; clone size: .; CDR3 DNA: TGTGCCATCACCATAGCGGGAGGACCCTCCTACGAGCAGTACTTC; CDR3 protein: CAITIAGGPSYEQYF
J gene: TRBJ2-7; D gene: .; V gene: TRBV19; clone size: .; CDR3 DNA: TGTGCCAGTAGTCTCCGGCCCGAGGGCTACGAGCAGTACTTC; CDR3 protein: CASSLRPEGYEQYF
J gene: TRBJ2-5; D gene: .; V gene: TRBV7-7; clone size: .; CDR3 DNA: TGTGCTAGCAGCCGGGATCTAAGGAAAGAGACCCAGTACTTC; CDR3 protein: CASSRDLRKETQYF
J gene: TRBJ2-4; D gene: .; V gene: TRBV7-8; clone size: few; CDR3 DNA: TGTGCCAGCAGCTTGGCAGGGGACGCTAAAAACAGTCAGTACTTC; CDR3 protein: CASSLAGDAKNSQYF
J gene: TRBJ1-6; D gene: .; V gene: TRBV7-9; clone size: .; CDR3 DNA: TGTGCCAGCACCCTGGACAATAATAATTCACCCCTCCACTTT; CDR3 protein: CASTLDNNNSPLHF
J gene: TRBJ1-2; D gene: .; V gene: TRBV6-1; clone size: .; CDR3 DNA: TGTGCCAGCAGTGAAGGGACAGCTAACTATGGCTACACCTTC; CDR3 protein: CASSEGTANYGYTF
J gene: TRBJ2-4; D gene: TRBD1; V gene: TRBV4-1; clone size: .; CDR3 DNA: TGCGCCAGCAGCCAACCACCTCCGGGACAGGGAAACATTCAGTACTTC; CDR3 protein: CASSQPPPGQGNIQYF
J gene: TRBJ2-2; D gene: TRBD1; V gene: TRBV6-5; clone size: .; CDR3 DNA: TGTGCCAGCAGTCACGGGACAGCCGGCACCGGGGAGCTGTTTTTT; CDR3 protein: CASSHGTAGTGELFF
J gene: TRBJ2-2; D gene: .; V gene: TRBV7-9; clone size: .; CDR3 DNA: TGTGCCAGCAGCCCGCGGGTGAGGCGTTTAGCCGGGGAGCTGTTTTTT; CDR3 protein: CASSPRVRRLAGELFF
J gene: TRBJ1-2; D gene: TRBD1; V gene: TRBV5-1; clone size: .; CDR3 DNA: TGCGCCAGCAGCGAGGACAGGGCTAACTATGGCTACACCTTC; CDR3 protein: CASSEDRANYGYTF
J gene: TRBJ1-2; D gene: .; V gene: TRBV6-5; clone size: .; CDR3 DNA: TGTGCCAGCAGCTACTCCGGGACATCTTCGCGCTACACCTTC; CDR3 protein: CASSYSGTSSRYTF
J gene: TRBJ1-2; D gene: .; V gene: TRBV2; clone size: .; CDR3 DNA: TGTGCCAGCAGTGTAAGGGAGGGGAACTATGGCTACACCTTC; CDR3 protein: CASSVREGNYGYTF
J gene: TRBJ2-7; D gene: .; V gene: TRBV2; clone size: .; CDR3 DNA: TGTGCCAGCAACGGACTTAGGAGCTCCTACGAGCAGTACTTC; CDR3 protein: CASNGLRSSYEQYF
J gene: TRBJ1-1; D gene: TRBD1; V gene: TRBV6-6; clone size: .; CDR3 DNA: TGTGCCAGCGGATTAAATCTCGGGACAGGGAACACTGAAGCTTTCTTT; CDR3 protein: CASGLNLGTGNTEAFF
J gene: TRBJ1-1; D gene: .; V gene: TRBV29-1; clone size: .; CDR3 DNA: TGCAGCGCTGGACAAGAGAACACTGAAGCTTTCTTT; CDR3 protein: CSAGQENTEAFF
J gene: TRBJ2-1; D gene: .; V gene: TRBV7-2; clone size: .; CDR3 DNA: TGTGCCAGCAGCTCGGCACAGGGGAGGTACAATGAGCAGTTCTTC; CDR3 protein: CASSSAQGRYNEQFF
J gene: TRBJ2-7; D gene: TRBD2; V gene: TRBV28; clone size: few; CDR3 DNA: TGTGCCAGCAGGCCCGCCGGGACTAGCGGACTCTACGAGCAGTACTTC; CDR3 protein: CASRPAGTSGLYEQYF
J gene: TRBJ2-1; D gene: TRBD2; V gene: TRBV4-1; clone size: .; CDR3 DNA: TGCGCCAGCATCCCGGGACTAGCGGGAGTGAACTCCTACAATGAGCAGTTCTTC; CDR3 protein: CASIPGLAGVNSYNEQFF
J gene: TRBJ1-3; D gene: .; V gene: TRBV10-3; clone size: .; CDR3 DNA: TGTGCCCTCACGGGGGACCTCTCTGGAAACACCATATATTTT; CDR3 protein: CALTGDLSGNTIYF
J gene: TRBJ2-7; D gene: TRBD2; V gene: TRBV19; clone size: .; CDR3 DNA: TGTGCCAGTAGATTACAGGGGACATTAGCGGGAGGGCACTCCTACGAGCAGTACTTC; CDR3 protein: CASRLQGTLAGGHSYEQYF
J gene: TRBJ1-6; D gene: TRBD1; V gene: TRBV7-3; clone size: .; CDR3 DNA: TGTGCCAGCAGCTTGACCAGGACAGGCGATCTTATCCCTTATAATTCACCCCTCCACTTT; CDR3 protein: CASSLTRTGDLIPYNSPLHF
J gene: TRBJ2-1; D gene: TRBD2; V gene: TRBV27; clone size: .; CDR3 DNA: TGTGCCAGCAAGCTAGCGGGTATCTACAATGAGCAGTTCTTC; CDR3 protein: CASKLAGIYNEQFF
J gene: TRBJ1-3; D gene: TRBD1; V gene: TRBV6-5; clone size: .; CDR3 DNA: TGTGCCAGCACCCGGACAGGGGATAGTCTAAACACCATATATTTT; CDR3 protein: CASTRTGDSLNTIYF
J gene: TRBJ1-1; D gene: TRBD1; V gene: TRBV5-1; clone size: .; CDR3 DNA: TGCGCCAGCAGCGGGGGACAGGGGGCCTCGGCTTTCTTT; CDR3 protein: CASSGGQGASAFF
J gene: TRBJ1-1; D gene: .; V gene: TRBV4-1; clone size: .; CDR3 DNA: TGCGCCAGCAGCCAACCGGGGGGCACTGAAGCTTTCTTT; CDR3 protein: CASSQPGGTEAFF
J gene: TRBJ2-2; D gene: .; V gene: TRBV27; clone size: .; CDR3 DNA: TGTGCCAGCAGTTTATTCTCGGGGAGGAACACCGGGGAGCTGTTTTTT; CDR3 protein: CASSLFSGRNTGELFF
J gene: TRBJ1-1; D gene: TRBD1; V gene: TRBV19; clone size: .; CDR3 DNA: TGTGCCAGTCAAGGACAGGGGGCTCGGAACACTGAAGCTTTCTTT; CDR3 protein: CASQGQGARNTEAFF
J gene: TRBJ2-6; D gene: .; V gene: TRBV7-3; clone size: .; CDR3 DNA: TGTGCCAGCAGCTTAAGGGGGGGACGGGGGCTTGGGGCCAACGTCCTGACTTTC; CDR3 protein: CASSLRGGRGLGANVLTF
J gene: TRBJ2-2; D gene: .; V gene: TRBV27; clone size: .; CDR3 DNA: TGTGCCAGCAGTCCCCAGGGCGGTGGCACCGGGGAGCTGTTTTTT; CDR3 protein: CASSPQGGGTGELFF
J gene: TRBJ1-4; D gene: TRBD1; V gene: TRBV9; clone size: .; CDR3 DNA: TGTGCCAGCAGCGCCGGGGGACAGGGGGTTTCAACTAATGAAAAACTGTTTTTT; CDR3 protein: CASSAGGQGVSTNEKLFF
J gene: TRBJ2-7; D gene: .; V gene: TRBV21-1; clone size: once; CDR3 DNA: TGTGCCAGCAGCAAAGAGCGCGGGACAGGGGTCGACGAGCAGTACTTC; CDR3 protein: CASSKERGTGVDEQYF
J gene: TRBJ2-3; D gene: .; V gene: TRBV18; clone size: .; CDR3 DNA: TGTGCCAGCTCACCAACAGCGGAACCGCAGTATTTT; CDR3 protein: CASSPTAEPQYF
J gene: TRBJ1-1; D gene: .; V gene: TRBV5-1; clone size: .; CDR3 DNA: TGCGCCAGCAGCTTGGGAGAGAACACTGAAGCTTTCTTT; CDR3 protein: CASSLGENTEAFF
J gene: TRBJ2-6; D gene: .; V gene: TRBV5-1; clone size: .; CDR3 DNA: TGCGCCAGCAGCTTGGGGACGGCCTCTGGGGCCAACGGCCTGACTTTC; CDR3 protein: CASSLGTASGANGLTF
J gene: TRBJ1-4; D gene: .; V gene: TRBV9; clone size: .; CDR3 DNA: TGTGCCAGCAGCGTAGGCGCCGCGTACGGTAATGAAAAACTGTTTTTT; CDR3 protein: CASSVGAAYGNEKLFF
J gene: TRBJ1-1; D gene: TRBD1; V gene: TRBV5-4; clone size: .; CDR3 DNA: TGTGCCAGCAGCCCAAAGACAGGGGAGGGCACTGAAGCTTTCTTT; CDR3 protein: CASSPKTGEGTEAFF
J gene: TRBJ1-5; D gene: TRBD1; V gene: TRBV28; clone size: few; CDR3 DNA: TGTGCCAGCAGGGGACAGGGGGAGGGTCAGCCCCAGCATTTT; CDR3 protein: CASRGQGEGQPQHF
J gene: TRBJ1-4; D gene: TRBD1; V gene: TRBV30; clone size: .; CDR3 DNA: TGTGCCTGGAGTGTGTCCGGGACAGCAACTAATGAAAAACTGTTTTTT; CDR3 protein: CAWSVSGTATNEKLFF
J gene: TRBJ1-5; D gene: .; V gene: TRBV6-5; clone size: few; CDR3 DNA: TGTGCCAGCAGTTACTCACAGGGTGGACAGCCCCAGCATTTT; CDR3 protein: CASSYSQGGQPQHF
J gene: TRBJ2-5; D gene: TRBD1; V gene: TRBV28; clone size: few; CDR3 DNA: TGTGCCAGCAGGGCAGGGGGCCAAGAGACCCAGTACTTC; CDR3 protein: CASRAGGQETQYF
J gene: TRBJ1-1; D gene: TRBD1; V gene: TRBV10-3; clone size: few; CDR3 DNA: TGTGCCATCAGTAGCACAGGGGATAACACTGAAGCTTTCTTT; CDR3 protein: CAISSTGDNTEAFF
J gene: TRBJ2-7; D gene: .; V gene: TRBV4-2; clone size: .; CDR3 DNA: TGTGCCAGCAGCCAAGGGGGCAACAACTACGAGCAGTACTTC; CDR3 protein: CASSQGGNNYEQYF
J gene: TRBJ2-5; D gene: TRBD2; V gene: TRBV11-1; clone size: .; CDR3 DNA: TGTGCCAGCAGCTTTGGTAGCGGGGGTCAAGAGACCCAGTACTTC; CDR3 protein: CASSFGSGGQETQYF
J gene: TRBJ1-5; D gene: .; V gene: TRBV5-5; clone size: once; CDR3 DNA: TGTGCCAGCAGCTTGGCCGACAGGACGAATCAGCCCCAGCATTTT; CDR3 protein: CASSLADRTNQPQHF
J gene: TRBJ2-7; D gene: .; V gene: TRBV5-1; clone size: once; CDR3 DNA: TGCGCCAGCAGCTTGCCGGGAGCCTACGAGCAGTACTTC; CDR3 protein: CASSLPGAYEQYF
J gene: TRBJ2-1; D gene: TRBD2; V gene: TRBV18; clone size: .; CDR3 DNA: TGTGCCAGCTCACTGGCCGGGACTAGGTCTCTCAATGAGCAGTTCTTC; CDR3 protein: CASSLAGTRSLNEQFF
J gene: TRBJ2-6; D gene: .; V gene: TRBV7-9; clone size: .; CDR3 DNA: TGTGCCAGCAGCTCGGCCCGGGAGTTCTCTGGGGCCAACGTCCTGACTTTC; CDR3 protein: CASSSAREFSGANVLTF
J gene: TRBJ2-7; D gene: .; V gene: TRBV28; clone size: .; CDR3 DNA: TGTGCCAGCAGCTCGTCCTACGAGCAGTACTTC; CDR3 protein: CASSSSYEQYF
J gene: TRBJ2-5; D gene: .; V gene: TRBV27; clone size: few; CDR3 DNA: TGTGCCAGCAGTTTCAGGGTGGGCGAGACCCAGTACTTC; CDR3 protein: CASSFRVGETQYF
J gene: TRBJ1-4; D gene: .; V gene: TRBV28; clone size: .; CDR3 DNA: TGTGCCAGCACCCAGGGGATTAATGAAAAACTGTTTTTT; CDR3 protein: CASTQGINEKLFF
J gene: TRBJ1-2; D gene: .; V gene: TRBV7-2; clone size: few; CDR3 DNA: TGTGCCAGCAGTCACCTGGGGGGGTCTACGTATGGCTACACCTTC; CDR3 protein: CASSHLGGSTYGYTF
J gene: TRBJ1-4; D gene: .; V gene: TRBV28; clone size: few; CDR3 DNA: TGTGCCAGCAGTAGGGGGAAACTGTTTTTT; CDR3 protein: CASSRGKLFF
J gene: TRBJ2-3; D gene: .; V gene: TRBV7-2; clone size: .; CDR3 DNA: TGTGCCAGCAGCTTCTTACGAGCCACAGATACGCAGTATTTT; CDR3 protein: CASSFLRATDTQYF